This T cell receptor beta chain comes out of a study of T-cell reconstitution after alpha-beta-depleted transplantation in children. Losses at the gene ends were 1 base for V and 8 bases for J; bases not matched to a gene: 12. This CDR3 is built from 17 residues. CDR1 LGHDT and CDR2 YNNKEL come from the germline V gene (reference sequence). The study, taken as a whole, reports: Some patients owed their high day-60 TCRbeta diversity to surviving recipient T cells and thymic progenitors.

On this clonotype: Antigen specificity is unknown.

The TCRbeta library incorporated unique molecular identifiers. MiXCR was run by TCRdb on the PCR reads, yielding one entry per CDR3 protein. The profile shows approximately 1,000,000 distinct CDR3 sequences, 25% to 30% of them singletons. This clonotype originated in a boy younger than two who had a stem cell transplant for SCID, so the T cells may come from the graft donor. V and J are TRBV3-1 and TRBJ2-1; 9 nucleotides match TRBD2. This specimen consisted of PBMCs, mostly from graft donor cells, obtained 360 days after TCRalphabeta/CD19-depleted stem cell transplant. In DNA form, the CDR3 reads TGTGCCAGCAGCCAAGGTCATAGCGGGGGTCGAGTCTATGAGCAGTTCTTC. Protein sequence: CASSQGHSGGRVYEQFF.